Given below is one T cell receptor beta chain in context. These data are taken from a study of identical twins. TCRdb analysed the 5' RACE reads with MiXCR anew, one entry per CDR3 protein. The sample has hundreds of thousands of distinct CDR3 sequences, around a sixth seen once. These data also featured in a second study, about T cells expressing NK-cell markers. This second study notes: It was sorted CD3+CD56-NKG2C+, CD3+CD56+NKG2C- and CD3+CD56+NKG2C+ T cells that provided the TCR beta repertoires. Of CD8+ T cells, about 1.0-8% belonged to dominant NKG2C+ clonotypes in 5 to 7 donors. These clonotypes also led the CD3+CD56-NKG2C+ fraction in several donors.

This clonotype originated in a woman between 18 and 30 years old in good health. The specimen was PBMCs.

DNA for the CDR3: TGTGCCAGCAGTTTCATTATGGGGGGCCCCTATGGCTACACCTTC. Encoded protein: CASSFIMGGPYGYTF. The rearrangement uses TRBV12-3 or TRBV12-4 and TRBJ1-2; tentatively, D is TRBD1 (6 bases). Trimming removed 3 bases at V and 4 bases at J, with 15 bases between. This CDR3 has 15 residues.